The 6 T cell receptor beta chains in this list originate from one sample, sequenced in a study of OX40 agonist ivuxolimab in advanced cancers. TCRdb's copy holds only in-frame clones and misses some; the assay was immunoSEQ multiplex PCR. This sample yields about 80,000 clones, of which roughly 90% are seen a single time; approximately 0.2% belongs to the top ten. This specimen was CD4+ or CD8+ T cells sorted from blood, taken in a trial of the OX40 agonist ivuxolimab. Receptor source: an adult with an advanced solid tumor such as melanoma, head and neck, liver or kidney cancer.

The gene calls are TRBV7-9 and TRBJ1-2; D is uncertain. The CDR3 has 12 amino acids. CDR1 SEHNR and CDR2 FQNEAQ come from the germline V gene (reference sequence). Trimming stripped 6 bases from V and 1 base from J, with 6 bases between. The DNA of the CDR3 is TGTGCCAGCAGTTCCAATAACTATGGCTACACCTTC. This gives the protein CASSSNNYGYTF.

The chain links TRBV5-1 to TRBJ1-1; D not resolved. This CDR3 has 14 residues. Germline-derived CDR1 and CDR2 are SGHRS and YFSETQ. V was trimmed by 2 bases and J by 6 bases, leaving 14 bases between them. CDR3 DNA: TGCGCCAGCAGCTTAGGATTTAGTAACCCTGAAGCTTTCTTT. Protein: CASSLGFSNPEAFF.

This chain uses TRBV7-2 with TRBJ2-1; D ambiguous. CDR1 SGHTA and CDR2 FQGNSA come from the germline V gene. V was trimmed by 0 bases and J by 9 bases, leaving 9 bases between them. CDR3 size: 13 residues. CDR3 loop: CASSLAGVAEQFF. In DNA form, the CDR3 reads TGTGCCAGCAGCTTAGCAGGCGTCGCTGAGCAGTTCTTC.

This sequence joins TRBV11-1 and TRBJ2-4; 8 positions agree with TRBD1. Germline V CDR1 and CDR2: SGHAT, FQDESV (reference sequence). V lost 6 bases to trimming and J lost 3 bases; unmatched junction nucleotides: 7. This CDR3 contains 15 residues. The CDR3, as DNA: TGTGCCAGCAGACCAACAGGGGGTGGCAAAAACATTCAGTACTTC. Residues: CASRPTGGGKNIQYF.

The chain combines TRBV27 with TRBJ2-7; 13 bases align to TRBD2. This CDR3 comprises 15 residues. Germline CDR1 MNHEY, CDR2 SMNVEV (reference sequence). Trimming removed 3 bases from V and 12 bases from J; junction bases left unmatched: 11. The CDR3 DNA follows: TGTGCCAGCAGTTTTTCCGCAGGACTAGCGGGAGCCTTGTACTTC. Amino acid sequence: CASSFSAGLAGALYF.

The chain carries TRBV15 and TRBJ2-7, with D possibly TRBD1 on 5 matching bases. Germline loops: CDR1 LNHNV, CDR2 YYDKDF (reference sequence). V was pared by 0 bases and J by 1 base, with 10 bases between. The CDR3 contains 15 residues. Here the CDR3 DNA reads TGTGCCACCAGCAGAGATCTTAGGGGATCCTACGAGCAGTACTTC. Residues: CATSRDLRGSYEQYF.